The clone carrying this T cell receptor beta chain was detected ten times or more. As yet, its antigen is unknown. This sample was included in a study of CD8 T cells in ankylosing spondylitis. The study's findings and limits: Reports of some motif variants in reactive arthritis synovial fluid and blood predate this one.

Quantitative 5'-RACE was performed with molecular barcodes, and it yielded the TCR beta libraries. TCRdb independently ran MiXCR on the 5' RACE reads; one entry per CDR3 protein. This table has 250,000 to 300,000 distinct CDR3 sequences, about 20% appearing once. CDR3 length equals 12 residues. Trimming took 5 bases from V and 9 from J, leaving 11 bases between them. This clonotype was obtained from a male donor with ankylosing spondylitis or in good health (not recorded which). J is TRBJ2-4 and V is TRBV12-3 or TRBV12-4, with D perhaps given as TRBD1 or TRBD2 (5 bases each). Sequencing was done on a sample of blood, either unsorted or a sorted T cell fraction (not recorded which). The CDR3 DNA follows: TGTGCCAGCAGTCAGGGTCGGGGCATTCAGTACTTC. It encodes CASSQGRGIQYF.